The 3 T cell receptor beta chains given below trace back to one sample, sequenced in a study of blood T cells in healthy people across ages. Primers used in a second PCR of about 6 to 11 cycles were a sample-barcoded 5' primer and a J-beta primer mix. TCRdb independently ran MiXCR on the 5' RACE reads; one entry per CDR3 protein. The profile covers about 1.1 million distinct CDR3 sequences, with more than 30% appearing a single time and around 13% taken by the ten largest. Sequenced material: blood. The receptors derive from a man between 18 and 35 years old in good health.

The chain uses TRBV7-9 and TRBJ1-2; D unresolved. V gave up 0 bases and J gave up 4 bases, with 6 bases separating them. The CDR3 is 13 amino acids. From germline, CDR1 is SEHNR and CDR2 FQNEAQ (reference sequence). In nucleotides, the CDR3 is TGTGCCAGCAGCTTAGCGGTAGCCTATGGCTACACCTTC. Its translation is CASSLAVAYGYTF.

This clonotype showed up just a few times. The rearrangement links TRBV10-3 to TRBJ1-3; a weak D match, TRBD1 (6 bases). The CDR3 is 17 residues long. V was clipped by 4 bases and J by 0 bases, with 16 bases between them. Germline V gives CDR1 ENHRY, CDR2 SYGVKD. The CDR3 DNA follows: TGTGCCATCAGTGGGACGAGGCAGGGGATCTCTGGAAACACCATATATTTT. Translated, it gives CAISGTRQGISGNTIYF.

The J gene is TRBJ2-3, the V gene TRBV6-2 or TRBV6-3; 9 bases agree with TRBD1. The CDR3 runs to 16 residues. The germline CDR1 and CDR2 sequences are MNHEY and SVGEGT. The junction had 10 bases not matched to a gene; V was cut back by 5 bases and J by 4 bases. CDR3 nucleotide sequence: TGTGCCAGCAGTACATACAGGGGGCGTAATTCAGATACGCAGTATTTT. Translated, it gives CASSTYRGRNSDTQYF.